These 8 T cell receptor beta chains came from one sample sequenced in a study of T cell repertoires in cytomegalovirus infection. TCRdb reprocessed the reads with MiXCR, giving one entry per CDR3 protein. The sample gives approximately 250,000 distinct CDR3 sequences, roughly 10% of which show up once; over 13% is in the top ten. The sequenced sample consisted of PBMCs. These receptors originate from a human donor in good health (CMV status not recorded). Some clones in this sample may be carry-over from other donors' samples.

This clonotype was observed many times. The J gene is TRBJ2-6, the V gene TRBV7-2; 15 bases agree with TRBD2. The CDR3 is made up of 21 amino acids. J gave up 6 bases and V 2 bases, and 14 bases lay outside the gene matches. Germline lookup yields CDR1 SGHTA and CDR2 FQGNSA. Here the CDR3 reads CASSLSQGLAGGQGLANVLTF. The CDR3 DNA is TGTGCCAGCAGCTTAAGTCAGGGACTAGCGGGGGGACAAGGTTTGGCCAACGTCCTGACTTTC.

This chain connects TRBV11-2 to TRBJ2-2; D gene uncertain. Germline loops: CDR1 SGHAT, CDR2 FQNNGV. V shed 5 bases and J shed 8 bases, with 9 bases lying between them. CDR3 length: 12 residues. This chain's CDR3 is CASSPNPGELFF. CDR3 DNA: TGTGCCAGCAGCCCGAATCCTGGGGAGCTGTTTTTT.

This clonotype was picked up many times. V and J are TRBV28 and TRBJ1-4; TRBD1 agrees at 7 bases. CDR3 length: 14 residues. V gave up 5 bases and J gave up 8 bases; unmatched junction bases: 8. Germline V CDR1 and CDR2: MDHEN, SYDVKM. The CDR3 DNA sequence: TGTGCCAGCAGTCCCACAGGGGTGGAGGAAAAACTGTTTTTT. Amino acids: CASSPTGVEEKLFF.

This clonotype was counted a few times. The chain has TRBV7-2 and TRBJ2-2; perhaps TRBD1 as D (5 bases). Per germline, CDR1 SGHTA and CDR2 FQGNSA. The CDR3 runs 16 residues. Trimming cost V 5 bases and J 2 bases, with 15 bases left between them. CDR3 sequence reads: CASSQTVSANTGELFF. The CDR3 DNA reads as TGTGCCAGCAGCCAGACAGTGAGCGCCAACACCGGGGAGCTGTTTTTT. The entire variable domain, with the rest obtained from reference TRBV7-2 and TRBJ2-2, is as follows: GAGVSQSPSNKVTEKGKDVELRCDPISGHTALYWYRQSLGQGLEFLIYFQGNSAPDKSGLPSDRFSAERTGGSVSTLTIQRTQQEDSAVYLCASSQTVSANTGELFFGEGSRLTVL.

Many counts were recorded for this clonotype. The chain is built from TRBV12-3 or TRBV12-4 and TRBJ1-4; possibly TRBD1 for D (6 bases). Between the trimmed V and J ends, which lost 6 bases and 3 bases, there was a span of 11 bases. The CDR3 is 14 amino acids. The CDR3, as DNA: TGTGCCAGCAGGCAGGGGTGGGCTAATGAAAAACTGTTTTTT. Translating it yields CASRQGWANEKLFF.

This clonotype was seen a handful of times. The J gene is TRBJ1-6, the V gene TRBV28; D ambiguous. There are 15 residues in the CDR3. V was trimmed by 1 base and J by 0 bases, leaving 4 bases between them. CDR1 and CDR2 (germline): MDHEN, SYDVKM. CDR3 region: CASSLSNSYNSPLHF. DNA for the CDR3: TGTGCCAGCAGTTTATCAAACTCCTATAATTCACCCCTCCACTTT.

This clonotype was detected only a few times. The genes are TRBV19 and TRBJ2-2; 10 nucleotides line up with TRBD1. CDR3 size: 15 residues. The V gene end was trimmed by 8 bases and the J gene end by 4 bases; junction bases not matched to a gene: 7. Germline V lookup: CDR1 LNHDA, CDR2 SQIVND (reference sequence). CDR3 amino acids: CASQIGDRGTGELFF. The DNA of the CDR3 is TGTGCCAGTCAGATCGGGGACAGGGGCACCGGGGAGCTGTTTTTT.

In this sample, this clonotype turned up many times. This chain joins TRBV20-1 and TRBJ2-7; tentatively, D is TRBD2 (6 bases). Germline lookup yields CDR1 DFQATT and CDR2 SNEGSKA (reference sequence). The CDR3 has 18 residues. V lost 3 bases to trimming and J lost 0 bases, with 24 bases between them. The CDR3 coding sequence is TGCAGTGCTAGGCCCCGAGTGAGTAGCGGCGGATACTCCTACGAGCAGTACTTC. The encoded protein is CSARPRVSSGGYSYEQYF.